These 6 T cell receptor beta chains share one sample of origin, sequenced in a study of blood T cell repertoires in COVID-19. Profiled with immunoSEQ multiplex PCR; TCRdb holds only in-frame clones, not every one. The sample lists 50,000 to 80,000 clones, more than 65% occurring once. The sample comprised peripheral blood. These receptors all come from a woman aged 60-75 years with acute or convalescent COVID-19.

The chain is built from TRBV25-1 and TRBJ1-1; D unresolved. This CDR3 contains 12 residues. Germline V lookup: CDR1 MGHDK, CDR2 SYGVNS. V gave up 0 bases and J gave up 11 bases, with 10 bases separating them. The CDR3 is CASSEYRGWAFF. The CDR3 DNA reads TGTGCCAGCAGTGAATATCGGGGTTGGGCTTTCTTT. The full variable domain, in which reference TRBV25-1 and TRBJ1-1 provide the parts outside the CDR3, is EADIYQTPRYLVIGTGKKITLECSQTMGHDKMYWYQQDPGMELHLIHYSYGVNSTEKGDLSSESTVSRIRTEHFPLTLESARPSHTSQYLCASSEYRGWAFFGQGTRLTVV.

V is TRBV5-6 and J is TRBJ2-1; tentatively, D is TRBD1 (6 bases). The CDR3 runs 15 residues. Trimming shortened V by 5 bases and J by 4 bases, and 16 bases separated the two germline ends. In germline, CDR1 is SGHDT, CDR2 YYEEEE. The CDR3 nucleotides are TGTGCCAGCAGTTCAAGCAGGGGAACGTACAATGAGCAGTTCTTC. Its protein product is CASSSSRGTYNEQFF.

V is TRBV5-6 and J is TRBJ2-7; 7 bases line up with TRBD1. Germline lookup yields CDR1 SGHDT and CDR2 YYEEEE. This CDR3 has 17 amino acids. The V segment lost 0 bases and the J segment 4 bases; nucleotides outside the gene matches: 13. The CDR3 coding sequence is TGTGCCAGCAGCTTGGGTCCAAATACAGGGGAACCTTACGAGCAGTACTTC. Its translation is CASSLGPNTGEPYEQYF.

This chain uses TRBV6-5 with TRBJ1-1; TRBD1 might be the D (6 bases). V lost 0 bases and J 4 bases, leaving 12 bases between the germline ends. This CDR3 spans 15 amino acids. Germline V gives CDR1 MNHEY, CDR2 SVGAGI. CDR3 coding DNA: TGTGCCAGCAGTTACTCGTCAGGGGTCGGCACTGAAGCTTTCTTT. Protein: CASSYSSGVGTEAFF.

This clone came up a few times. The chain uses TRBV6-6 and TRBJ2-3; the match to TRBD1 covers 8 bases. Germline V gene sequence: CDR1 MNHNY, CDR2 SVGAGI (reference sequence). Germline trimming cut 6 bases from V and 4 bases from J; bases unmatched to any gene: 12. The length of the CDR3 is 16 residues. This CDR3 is CASRLQGAYSADTQYF. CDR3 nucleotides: TGTGCCAGCAGGCTTCAGGGGGCGTATAGCGCAGATACGCAGTATTTT.

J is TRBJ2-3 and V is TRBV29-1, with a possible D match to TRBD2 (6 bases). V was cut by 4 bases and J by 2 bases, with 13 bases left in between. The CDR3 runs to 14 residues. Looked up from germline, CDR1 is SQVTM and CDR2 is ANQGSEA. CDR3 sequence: CSVGSGAYTDTQYF. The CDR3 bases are TGCAGCGTTGGTAGCGGAGCCTACACAGATACGCAGTATTTT.